This T cell receptor beta chain was obtained from a study of neoadjuvant anti-PD-1 for oral cavity cancer. This clone came up once. As to time point: after neoadjuvant nivolumab, at surgical resection. Measured with immunoSEQ multiplex PCR; TCRdb has only the in-frame clones, and not every one. Of more than 8,500 clones in the sample, around 62% were seen once. The ends were cut back, 0 bases at V and 8 bases at J, with 13 bases in the middle. CDR3 length: 15 residues. The V gene's germline CDR1 is LGHNA and CDR2 YNFKEQ. The chain uses TRBV4-2 and TRBJ1-4, with D tentatively TRBD1 (6 bases). This sample comprised PBMCs, obtained after nivolumab (anti-PD-1) treatment. The TCR was taken from a person aged 40 to 85 with oral cavity squamous cell carcinoma. The CDR3 DNA follows: TGTGCCAGCAGCCAAGATGGACAGAGGGAGGAAAAACTGTTTTTT. It translates to CASSQDGQREEKLFF.